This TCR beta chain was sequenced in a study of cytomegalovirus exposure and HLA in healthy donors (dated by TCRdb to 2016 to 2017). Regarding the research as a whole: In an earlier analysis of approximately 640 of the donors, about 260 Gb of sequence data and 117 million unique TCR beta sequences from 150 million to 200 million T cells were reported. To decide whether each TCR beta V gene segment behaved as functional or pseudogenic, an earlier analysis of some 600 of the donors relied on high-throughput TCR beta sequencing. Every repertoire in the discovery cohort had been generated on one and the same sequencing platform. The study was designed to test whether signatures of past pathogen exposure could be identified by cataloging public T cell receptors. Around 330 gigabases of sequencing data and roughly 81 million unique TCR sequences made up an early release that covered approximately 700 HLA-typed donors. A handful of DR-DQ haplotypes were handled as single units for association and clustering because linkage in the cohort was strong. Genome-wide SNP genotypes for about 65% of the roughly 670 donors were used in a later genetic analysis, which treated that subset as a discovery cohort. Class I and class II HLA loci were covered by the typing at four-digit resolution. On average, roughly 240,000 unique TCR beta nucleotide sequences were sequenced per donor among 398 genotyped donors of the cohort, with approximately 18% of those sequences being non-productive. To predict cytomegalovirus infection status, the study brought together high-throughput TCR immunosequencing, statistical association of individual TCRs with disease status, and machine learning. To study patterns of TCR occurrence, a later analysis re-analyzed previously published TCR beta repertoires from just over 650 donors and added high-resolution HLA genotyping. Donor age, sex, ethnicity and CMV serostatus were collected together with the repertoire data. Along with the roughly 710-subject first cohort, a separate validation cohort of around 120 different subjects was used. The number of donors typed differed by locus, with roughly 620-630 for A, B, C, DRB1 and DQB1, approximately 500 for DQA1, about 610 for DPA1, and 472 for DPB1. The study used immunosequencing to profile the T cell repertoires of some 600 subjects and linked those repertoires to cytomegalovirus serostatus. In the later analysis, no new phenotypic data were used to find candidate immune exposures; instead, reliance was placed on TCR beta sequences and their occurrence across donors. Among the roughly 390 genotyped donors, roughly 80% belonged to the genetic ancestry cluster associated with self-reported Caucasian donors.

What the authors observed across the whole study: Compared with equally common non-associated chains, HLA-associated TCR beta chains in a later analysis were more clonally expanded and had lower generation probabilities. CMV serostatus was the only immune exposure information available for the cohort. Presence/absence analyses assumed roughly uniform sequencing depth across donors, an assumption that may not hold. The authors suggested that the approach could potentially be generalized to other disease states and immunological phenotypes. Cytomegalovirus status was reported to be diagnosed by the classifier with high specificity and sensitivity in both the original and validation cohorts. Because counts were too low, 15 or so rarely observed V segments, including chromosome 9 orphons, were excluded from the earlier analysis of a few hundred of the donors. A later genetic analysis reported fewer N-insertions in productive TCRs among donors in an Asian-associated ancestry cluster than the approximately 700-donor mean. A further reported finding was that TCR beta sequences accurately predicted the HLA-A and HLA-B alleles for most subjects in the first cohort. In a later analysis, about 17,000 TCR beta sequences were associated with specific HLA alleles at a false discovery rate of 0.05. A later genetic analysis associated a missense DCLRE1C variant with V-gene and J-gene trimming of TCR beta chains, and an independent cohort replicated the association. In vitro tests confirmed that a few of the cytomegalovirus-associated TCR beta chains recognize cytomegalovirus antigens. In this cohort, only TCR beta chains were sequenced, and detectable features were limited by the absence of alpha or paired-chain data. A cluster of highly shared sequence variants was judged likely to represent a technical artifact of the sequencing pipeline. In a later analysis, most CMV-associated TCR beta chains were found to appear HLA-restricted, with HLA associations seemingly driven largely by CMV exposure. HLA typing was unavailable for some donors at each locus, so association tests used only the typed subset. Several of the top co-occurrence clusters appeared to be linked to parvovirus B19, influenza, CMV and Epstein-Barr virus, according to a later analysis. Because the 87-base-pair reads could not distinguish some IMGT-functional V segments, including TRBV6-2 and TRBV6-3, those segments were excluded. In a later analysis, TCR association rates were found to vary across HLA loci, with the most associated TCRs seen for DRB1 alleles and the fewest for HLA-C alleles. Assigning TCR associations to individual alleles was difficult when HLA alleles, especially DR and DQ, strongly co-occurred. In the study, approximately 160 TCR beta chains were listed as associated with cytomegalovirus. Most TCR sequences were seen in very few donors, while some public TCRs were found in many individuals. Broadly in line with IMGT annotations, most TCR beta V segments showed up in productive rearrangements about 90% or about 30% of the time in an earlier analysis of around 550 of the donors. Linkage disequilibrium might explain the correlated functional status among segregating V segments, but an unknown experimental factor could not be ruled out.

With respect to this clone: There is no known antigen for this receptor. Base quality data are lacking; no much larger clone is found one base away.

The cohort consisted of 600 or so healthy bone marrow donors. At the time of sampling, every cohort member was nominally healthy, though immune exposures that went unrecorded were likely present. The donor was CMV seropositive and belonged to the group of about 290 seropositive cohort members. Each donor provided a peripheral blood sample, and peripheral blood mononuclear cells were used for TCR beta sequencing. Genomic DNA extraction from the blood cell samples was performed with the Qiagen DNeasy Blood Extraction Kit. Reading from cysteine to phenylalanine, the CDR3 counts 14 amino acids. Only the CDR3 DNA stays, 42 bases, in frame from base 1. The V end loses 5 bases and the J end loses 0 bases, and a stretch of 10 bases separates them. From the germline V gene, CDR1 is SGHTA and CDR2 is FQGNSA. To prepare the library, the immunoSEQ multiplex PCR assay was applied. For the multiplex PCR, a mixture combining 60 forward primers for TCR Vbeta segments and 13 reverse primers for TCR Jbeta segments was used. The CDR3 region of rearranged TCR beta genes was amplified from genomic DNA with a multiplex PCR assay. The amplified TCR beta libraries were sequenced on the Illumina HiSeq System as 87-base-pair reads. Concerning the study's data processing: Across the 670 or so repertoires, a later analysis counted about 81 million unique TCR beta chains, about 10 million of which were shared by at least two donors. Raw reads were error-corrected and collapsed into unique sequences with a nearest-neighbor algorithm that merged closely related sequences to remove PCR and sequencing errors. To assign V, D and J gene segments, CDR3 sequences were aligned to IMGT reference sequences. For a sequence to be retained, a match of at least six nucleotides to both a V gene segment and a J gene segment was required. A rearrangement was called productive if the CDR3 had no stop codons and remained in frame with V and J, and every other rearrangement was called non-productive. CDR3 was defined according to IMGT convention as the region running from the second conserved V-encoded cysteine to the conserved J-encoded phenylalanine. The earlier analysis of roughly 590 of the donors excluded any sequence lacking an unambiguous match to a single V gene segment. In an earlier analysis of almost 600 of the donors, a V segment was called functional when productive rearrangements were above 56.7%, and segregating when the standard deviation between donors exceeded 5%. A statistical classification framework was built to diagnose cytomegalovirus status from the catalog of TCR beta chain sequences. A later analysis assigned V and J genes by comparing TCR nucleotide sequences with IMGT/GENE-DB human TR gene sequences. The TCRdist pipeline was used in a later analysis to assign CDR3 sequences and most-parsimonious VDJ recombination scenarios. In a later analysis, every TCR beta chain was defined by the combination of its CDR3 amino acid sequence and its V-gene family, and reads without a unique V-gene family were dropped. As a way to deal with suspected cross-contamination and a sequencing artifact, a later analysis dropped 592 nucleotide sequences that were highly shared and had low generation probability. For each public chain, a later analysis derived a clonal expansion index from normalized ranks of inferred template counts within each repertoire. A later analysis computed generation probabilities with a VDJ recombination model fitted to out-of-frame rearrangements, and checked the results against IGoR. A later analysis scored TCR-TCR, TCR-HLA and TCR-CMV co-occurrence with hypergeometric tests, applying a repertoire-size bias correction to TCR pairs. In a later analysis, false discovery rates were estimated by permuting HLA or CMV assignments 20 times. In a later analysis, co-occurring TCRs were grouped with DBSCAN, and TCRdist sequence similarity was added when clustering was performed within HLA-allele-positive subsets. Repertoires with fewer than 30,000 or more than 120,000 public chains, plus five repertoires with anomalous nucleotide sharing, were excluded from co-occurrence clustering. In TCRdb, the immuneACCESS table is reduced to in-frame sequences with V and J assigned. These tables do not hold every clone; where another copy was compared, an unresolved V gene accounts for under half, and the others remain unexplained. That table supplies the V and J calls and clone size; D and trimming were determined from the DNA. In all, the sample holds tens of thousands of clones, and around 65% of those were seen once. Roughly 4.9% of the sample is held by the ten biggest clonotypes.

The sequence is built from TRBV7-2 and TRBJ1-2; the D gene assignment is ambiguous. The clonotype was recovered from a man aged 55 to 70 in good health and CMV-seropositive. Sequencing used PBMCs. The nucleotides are TGTGCCAGCAGCCCCGAGGCTGCTAACTATGGCTACACCTTC. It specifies CASSPEAANYGYTF.